A single sample is the source of the 31 T cell receptor beta chains below, sequenced in a study of cytotoxic CD8 clonotypes in ibrutinib-treated CLL. Sequenced by immunoSEQ multiplex PCR; TCRdb stores in-frame clones only, minus some. The data show 75,000 to 90,000 clones, 75% to 90% seen once. Material: PBMCs, obtained after 24 months of ibrutinib treatment. The receptor set was obtained from a human donor with chronic lymphocytic leukemia.

The chain joins TRBV27 to TRBJ2-7, with 8 bases fitting TRBD1. CDR1 and CDR2 from the germline V gene are MNHEY and SMNVEV (reference sequence). V was clipped by 4 bases and J by 5 bases; unmatched bases: 7. This CDR3 is built from 14 residues. CDR3 bases: TGTGCCAGCAGTTCGGACAGGGATCGCGACGAGCAGTACTTC. Amino acids: CASSSDRDRDEQYF.

The genes are TRBV19 and TRBJ2-7; perhaps TRBD2 as D (6 bases). The V gene lost 1 base and the J gene lost 5 bases, with 15 bases spanning the gap. This CDR3 has 15 residues. Germline CDR1 and CDR2: LNHDA and SQIVND (reference sequence). The CDR3 DNA reads as TGTGCCAGTAGTATAGTATACGGGAGCCACGACGAGCAGTACTTC. Its protein is CASSIVYGSHDEQYF.

V gene TRBV9 combines with J gene TRBJ2-1, with D possibly TRBD2 on 6 matching bases. This CDR3 has 15 residues. The germline V and J ends were trimmed by 0 bases and 0 bases, with 7 bases remaining between them. Per the germline V gene, CDR1 is SGDLS and CDR2 is YYNGEE. The CDR3 bases are TGTGCCAGCAGCGTAGCGACTAGCTCCTACAATGAGCAGTTCTTC. It codes for CASSVATSSYNEQFF.

The chain recombines TRBV4-1 with TRBJ2-5; D is perhaps TRBD1 (6 bases). From germline, CDR1 is MGHRA and CDR2 YSYEKL. V was trimmed by 3 bases and J by 5 bases, leaving 16 bases between them. CDR3 length equals 15 residues. For the CDR3, the DNA is TGCGCCAGCAGCCAGGTACAGGGCACCGCGGAGACCCAGTACTTC. Its protein is CASSQVQGTAETQYF.

The sample holds one count of this clone. The J gene is TRBJ1-1, the V gene TRBV18, with 7 bases lining up with TRBD1. The CDR3 has 13 amino acids. With V trimmed by 5 bases and J by 3 bases, 3 bases remained unmatched. Germline lookup yields CDR1 KGHSH and CDR2 LQKENI. The CDR3 DNA reads as TGTGCCAGCTCAGGGACAGCAGACACTGAAGCTTTCTTT. Encoded protein: CASSGTADTEAFF.

The rearrangement uses TRBV2 and TRBJ2-2, with D uncertain. The CDR3 is made up of 13 amino acids. V lost 3 bases and J lost 5, with 7 bases in between. From germline, CDR1 is SNHLY and CDR2 FYNNEI. The CDR3 bases are TGTGCCAGCAGTGAGCGAGGTACCGGGGAGCTGTTTTTT. It codes for CASSERGTGELFF.

About this clone: An end of the junction does not agree with germline; a read error may underlie this. The rearrangement joins TRBV6-1 to TRBJ1-4; D is unclear. CDR3 length: 13 residues. Germline V gene lookup returns CDR1 MNHNS and CDR2 SASEGT. In DNA form, the CDR3 reads TGTGCCAGCAGTGTTCGGAGAGATGAGAAACTGTTTTTT. Translated, it gives CASSVRRDEKLFF.

The chain carries TRBV7-8 and TRBJ2-1, with 8 bases matching TRBD1. Germline CDR1 and CDR2: SGHVS and FQNEAQ. The CDR3 totals 15 residues. V trimming: 4 bases; J trimming: 2 bases; junction bases outside the gene matches: 4. The CDR3 loop is CASSSGQAAYNEQFF. In DNA form, the CDR3 reads TGTGCCAGCAGCTCGGGACAGGCCGCCTACAATGAGCAGTTCTTC.

The chain couples TRBV6-1 to TRBJ2-5; D may be TRBD1 (6 bases). Germline CDR1 and CDR2: MNHNS and SASEGT. The CDR3 is 13 amino acids. V dropped 6 bases and J dropped 3 bases, with 11 bases sitting between them. DNA of the CDR3: TGTGCCAGCAGCGTAGGACAGAAAGAGACCCAGTACTTC. Translated: CASSVGQKETQYF.

Only a few counts were recorded for this clone. Other DNA sequences in this sample translate to the same CDR3. The chain links TRBV5-1 to TRBJ2-5; D not resolved. The CDR3 sequence is 11 residues long. Germline V gene data show CDR1 as SGHRS and CDR2 as YFSETQ. V was clipped by 2 bases and J by 3 bases, with 2 bases between them. CDR3 loop: CASSFKETQYF. The CDR3 bases are TGCGCCAGCAGCTTTAAAGAGACCCAGTACTTC. Combining the CDR3 with reference TRBV5-1 and TRBJ2-5 gives the whole variable domain KAGVTQTPRYLIKTRGQQVTLSCSPISGHRSVSWYQQTPGQGLQFLFEYFSETQRNKGNFPGRFSGRQFSNSRSEMNVSTLELGDSALYLCASSFKETQYFGPGTRLLVL.

In DNA, the CDR3 is TGTGCCAGTAGCCGGGACCTCCAAGAGACCCAGTACTTC. Encoded protein: CASSRDLQETQYF. The rearrangement uses TRBV19 and TRBJ2-5; D is tentatively TRBD1 or TRBD2 (5 bases each). This CDR3 region has 13 residues. Germline lookup yields CDR1 LNHDA and CDR2 SQIVND (reference sequence). The V end was cut by 6 bases, the J end by 1 base, with 9 bases between.

J is TRBJ1-5 and V is TRBV6-1; D is perhaps TRBD1 (5 bases). Trimming removed 3 bases at V and 2 bases at J, with 11 bases between. CDR3 length: 15 amino acids. CDR1 is MNHNS, CDR2 SASEGT, per germline. CDR3 amino acids: CASSEGPWGNQPQHF. CDR3 nucleotides: TGTGCCAGCAGTGAGGGACCCTGGGGCAATCAGCCCCAGCATTTT.

The rearrangement links TRBV7-9 to TRBJ2-7, with TRBD2 identical over 7 bases. The CDR3 totals 16 residues. The J segment lost 2 bases and the V segment lost 1 base, leaving 8 bases of the junction unmatched. CDR1 and CDR2 (germline): SEHNR, FQNEAQ (reference sequence). The CDR3 protein is CASSLDGSGGPYEQYF. CDR3 DNA: TGTGCCAGCAGCTTAGACGGGTCGGGAGGACCCTACGAGCAGTACTTC. The complete variable domain, with remaining parts taken from reference TRBV7-9 and TRBJ2-7, reads DTGVSQNPRHKITKRGQNVTFRCDPISEHNRLYWYRQTLGQGPEFLTYFQNEAQLEKSRLLSDRFSAERPKGSFSTLEIQRTEQGDSAMYLCASSLDGSGGPYEQYFGPGTRLTVT.

The chain recombines TRBV7-8 with TRBJ2-3; D might be TRBD2 (5 bases). Germline V gene lookup returns CDR1 SGHVS and CDR2 FQNEAQ. Trimming took 4 bases from V and 5 from J, leaving 13 bases between them. This CDR3 region has 14 residues. The CDR3 region has the DNA TGTGCCAGCAGCTCCGGCGGGCGCGTAGATACGCAGTATTTT. This gives the protein CASSSGGRVDTQYF.

The chain carries TRBV9 and TRBJ2-7; possibly TRBD2 for D (6 bases). Germline-derived CDR1 and CDR2 are SGDLS and YYNGEE. Trimming shortened V by 3 bases and J by 6 bases, and 19 bases separated the two germline ends. This CDR3 is built from 15 residues. CDR3 residues: CASSGSGGGSGEQYF. The DNA of the CDR3 is TGTGCCAGCAGCGGTAGCGGCGGCGGCTCGGGCGAGCAGTACTTC.

The chain combines TRBV7-8 with TRBJ2-1; 7 nucleotides line up with TRBD2. The CDR3 runs to 14 residues. CDR1 SGHVS and CDR2 FQNEAQ come from the germline V gene. Germline trimming cut 8 bases from V and 2 bases from J; bases unmatched to any gene: 6. The CDR3 spells CASGSAGAYNEQFF. The CDR3 DNA reads TGTGCCAGCGGGTCGGCGGGAGCCTACAATGAGCAGTTCTTC.

This clone was recorded a few times. J is TRBJ2-7 and V is TRBV7-2; 12 bases agree with TRBD2. Trimming took 5 bases from V and 6 from J; bases not matched to a gene: 8. CDR3 length equals 15 residues. Germline lookup yields CDR1 SGHTA and CDR2 FQGNSA. The CDR3 nucleotides read TGTGCCAGCAGCCCGCTAGCGGGAGGGGTAGGCGAGCAGTACTTC. Translating it yields CASSPLAGGVGEQYF.

As to this clone: Germline and junction disagree at one end, which may indicate a read error. The chain combines TRBV28 with TRBJ1-5, with D unclear. This CDR3 spans 11 amino acids. Germline V CDR1 and CDR2: MDHEN, SYDVKM. CDR3 sequence: CASSTPTRADF. The CDR3 DNA reads TGTGCCAGCAGTACCCCGACAAGGGCGGATTTT.

This clone was seen only a few times. The V gene is TRBV6-1, the J gene TRBJ2-7, with D possibly being TRBD2 (6 bases). The CDR3 is 15 residues long. Deletions cut 4 bases from V and 1 base from J, with 14 bases between. Germline values: CDR1 MNHNS, CDR2 SASEGT. The CDR3 sequence is CASSAPPAGSYEQYF. The CDR3 bases are TGTGCCAGCAGTGCCCCGCCGGCGGGGTCCTACGAGCAGTACTTC.

This clone was detected once. The chain recombines TRBV6-4 with TRBJ2-6, with D unresolved. This CDR3 spans 16 amino acids. Germline V gives CDR1 MRHNA, CDR2 SNTAGT. Trimming shortened V by 3 bases and J by 0 bases, and 9 bases separated the two germline ends. The CDR3 sequence: CASSEQQSSGANVLTF. The CDR3, as DNA: TGTGCCAGCAGTGAGCAACAGAGCTCTGGGGCCAACGTCCTGACTTTC.

This sequence joins TRBV7-8 and TRBJ2-1; 7 nucleotides line up with TRBD2. The germline CDR1 and CDR2 sequences are SGHVS and FQNEAQ. The CDR3 is made up of 12 amino acids. V was clipped by 3 bases and J by 15 bases; unmatched bases: 8. CDR3 sequence reads: CASSLDLGRGFF. In DNA form, the CDR3 reads TGTGCCAGCAGCTTGGACCTTGGGAGGGGGTTCTTC.

The chain is built from TRBV5-1 and TRBJ2-3; TRBD2 aligns across 15 bases. Trimming cost V 0 bases and J 0 bases; bases outside gene matches: 2. This CDR3 comprises 18 residues. Per germline, CDR1 SGHRS and CDR2 YFSETQ. CDR3 sequence reads: CASSLGTSGRASTDTQYF. The CDR3, as DNA: TGCGCCAGCAGCTTGGGGACTAGCGGGAGGGCCAGCACAGATACGCAGTATTTT.

For the CDR3, the DNA is TGTGCCAGCTCACCAGGGCATAGGGACTATGGCTACACCTTC. Translation: CASSPGHRDYGYTF. The J gene is TRBJ1-2, the V gene TRBV18; D unresolved. Trimming stripped 2 bases from V and 3 bases from J, with 10 bases between. From germline, CDR1 is KGHSH and CDR2 LQKENI. The length of the CDR3 is 14 residues.

This rearrangement joins TRBV2 to TRBJ2-1, with TRBD2 matching over 9 bases. CDR3 length: 14 amino acids. The V and J ends lost 6 bases and 6 bases, in that order; junction bases with no gene match: 6. Germline lookup yields CDR1 SNHLY and CDR2 FYNNEI. The DNA for the CDR3 is TGTGCCAGCAGCGGATTAGCGGGAGTCAATGAGCAGTTCTTC. It is translated as CASSGLAGVNEQFF.

This sequence joins TRBV25-1 and TRBJ1-4, with D perhaps matching TRBD1 (5 bases). The V end lost 3 bases, the J end lost 8 bases, and 16 bases lay between the germline ends. The germline V gene encodes CDR1 MGHDK and CDR2 SYGVNS. The CDR3 contains 15 residues. CDR3 loop: CASSDPVQGKEKLFF. DNA of the CDR3: TGTGCCAGCAGTGACCCCGTTCAGGGAAAAGAAAAACTGTTTTTT.

The J gene is TRBJ2-3, the V gene TRBV5-1; D gene ambiguous. There are 15 residues in the CDR3. Trimming took 0 bases from V and 4 from J, leaving 12 bases between them. Germline lookup yields CDR1 SGHRS and CDR2 YFSETQ. The CDR3 DNA follows: TGCGCCAGCAGCTTGGCAGCCCGAACCGCAGATACGCAGTATTTT. Protein sequence: CASSLAARTADTQYF.

As for this clone: This CDR3 is also generated by other DNA sequences in the sample. The J gene is TRBJ1-1, the V gene TRBV10-1, with unresolved D. CDR1 and CDR2 (germline): WNHNN, SYGVQD (reference sequence). V lost 9 bases, J lost 2 bases, and 10 bases lay in between. This CDR3 region has 12 residues. CDR3 region: CARNRGNTEAFF. Written as DNA, the CDR3 is TGCGCCAGGAACCGGGGAAACACTGAAGCTTTCTTT.

The V call is TRBV18, the J call TRBJ2-1; TRBD2 matches 8 bases. This CDR3 is 17 amino acids long. After removal of 0 bases from V and 10 bases from J, the junction contained 14 bases not matched to a gene. Germline assignment: CDR1 KGHSH and CDR2 LQKENI. CDR3 amino acids: CASSPPLRGTSLGEQFF. CDR3 in DNA: TGTGCCAGCTCACCACCGCTGAGGGGGACTAGTCTCGGGGAGCAGTTCTTC.

The rearrangement uses TRBV13 and TRBJ1-1; D gene ambiguous. CDR3 length: 15 amino acids. Germline values: CDR1 PRHDT, CDR2 FYEKMQ (reference sequence). V dropped 0 bases and J dropped 0 bases, with 8 bases sitting between them. In DNA form, the CDR3 reads TGTGCCAGCAGCTTAGGCCCGGGTATGAACACTGAAGCTTTCTTT. It is translated as CASSLGPGMNTEAFF.

V usage is TRBV19 and J usage is TRBJ2-6, with 8 nucleotides matching TRBD1. The germline gives CDR1 LNHDA, CDR2 SQIVND (reference sequence). CDR3 size: 17 residues. The ends lost 3 bases at V and 0 bases at J; junction bases unmatched: 4. The DNA for the CDR3 is TGTGCCAGTAGTATCTCCGGACAGGGCTCTGGGGCCAACGTCCTGACTTTC. Protein product: CASSISGQGSGANVLTF.

The chain is built from TRBV5-1 and TRBJ2-5; D remains unclear. This CDR3 has 13 amino acids. V lost 1 base to trimming and J lost 11 bases, with 15 bases between them. Germline V gives CDR1 SGHRS, CDR2 YFSETQ. This chain's CDR3 is CASSLFSESEQYF. CDR3 nucleotide sequence: TGCGCCAGCAGCTTGTTTTCCGAGAGTGAGCAGTACTTC.